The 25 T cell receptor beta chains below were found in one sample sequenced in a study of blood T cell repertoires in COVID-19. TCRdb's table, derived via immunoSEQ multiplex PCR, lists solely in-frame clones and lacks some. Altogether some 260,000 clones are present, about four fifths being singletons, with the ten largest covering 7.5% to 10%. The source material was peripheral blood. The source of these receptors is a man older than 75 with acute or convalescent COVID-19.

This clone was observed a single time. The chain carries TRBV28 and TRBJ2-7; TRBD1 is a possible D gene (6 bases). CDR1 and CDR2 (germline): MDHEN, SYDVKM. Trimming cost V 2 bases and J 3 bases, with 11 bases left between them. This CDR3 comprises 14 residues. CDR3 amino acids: CASSLTGPRYEQYF. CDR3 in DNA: TGTGCCAGCAGTTTAACAGGGCCGCGCTACGAGCAGTACTTC.

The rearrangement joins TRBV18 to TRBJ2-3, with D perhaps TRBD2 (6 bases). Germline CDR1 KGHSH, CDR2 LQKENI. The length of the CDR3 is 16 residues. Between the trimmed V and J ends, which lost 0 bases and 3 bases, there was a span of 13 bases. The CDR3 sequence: CASSPPRLARTDTQYF. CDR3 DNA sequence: TGTGCCAGCTCACCACCTAGGCTAGCGAGGACAGATACGCAGTATTTT.

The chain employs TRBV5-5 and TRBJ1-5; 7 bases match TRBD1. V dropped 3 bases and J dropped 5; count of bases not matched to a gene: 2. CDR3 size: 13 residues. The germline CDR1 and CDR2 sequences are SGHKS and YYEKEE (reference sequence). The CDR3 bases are TGTGCCAGCAGCTCCCAGGGGGATCAGCCCCAGCATTTT. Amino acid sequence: CASSSQGDQPQHF. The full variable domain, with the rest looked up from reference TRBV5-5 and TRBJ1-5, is DAGVTQSPTHLIKTRGQQVTLRCSPISGHKSVSWYQQVLGQGPQFIFQYYEKEERGRGNFPDRFSARQFPNYSSELNVNALLLGDSALYLCASSSQGDQPQHFGDGTRLSIL.

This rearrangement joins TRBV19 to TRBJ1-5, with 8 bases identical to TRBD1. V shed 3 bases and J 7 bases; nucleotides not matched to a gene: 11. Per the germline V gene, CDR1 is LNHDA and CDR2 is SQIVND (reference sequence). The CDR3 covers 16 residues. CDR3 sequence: CASSMGRGRGDQPQHF. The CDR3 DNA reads TGTGCCAGTAGTATGGGCAGGGGGCGCGGGGACCAGCCCCAGCATTTT.

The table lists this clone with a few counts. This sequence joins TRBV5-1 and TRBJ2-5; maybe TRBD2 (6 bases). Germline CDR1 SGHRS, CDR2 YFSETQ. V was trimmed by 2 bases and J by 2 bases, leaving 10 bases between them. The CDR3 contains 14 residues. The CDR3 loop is CASSFSGVQETQYF. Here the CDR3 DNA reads TGCGCCAGCAGCTTTAGCGGAGTTCAAGAGACCCAGTACTTC.

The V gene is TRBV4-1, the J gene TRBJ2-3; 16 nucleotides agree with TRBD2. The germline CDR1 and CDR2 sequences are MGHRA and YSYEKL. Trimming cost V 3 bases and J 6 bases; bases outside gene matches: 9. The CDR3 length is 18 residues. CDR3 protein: CASSHEGTSGGAMDTQYF. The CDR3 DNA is TGCGCCAGCAGCCACGAAGGGACTAGCGGGGGGGCAATGGATACGCAGTATTTT.

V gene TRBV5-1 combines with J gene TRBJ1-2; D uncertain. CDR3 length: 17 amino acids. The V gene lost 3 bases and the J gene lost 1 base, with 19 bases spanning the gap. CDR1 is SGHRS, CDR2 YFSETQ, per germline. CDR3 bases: TGCGCCAGCAGCTCGGCGGGAAGTTCCTCCTTTAACTATGGCTACACCTTC. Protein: CASSSAGSSSFNYGYTF.

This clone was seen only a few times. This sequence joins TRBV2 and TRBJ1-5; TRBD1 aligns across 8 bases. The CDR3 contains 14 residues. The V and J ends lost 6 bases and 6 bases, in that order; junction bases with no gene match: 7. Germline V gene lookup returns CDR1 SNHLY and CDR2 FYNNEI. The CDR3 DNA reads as TGTGCCAGCAGCCTACAGGGGGGGTTTCAGCCCCAGCATTTT. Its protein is CASSLQGGFQPQHF.

CDR3 bases: TGTGCCAGCAGTTCGACCTTGGGACAGGGAGGCTACGAGCAGTACTTC. This sequence encodes CASSSTLGQGGYEQYF. V is TRBV6-5 and J is TRBJ2-7; the match to TRBD1 covers 9 bases. Looked up from germline, CDR1 is MNHEY and CDR2 is SVGAGI. V lost 4 bases to trimming and J lost 3 bases; unmatched junction nucleotides: 10. The CDR3 spans 16 residues.

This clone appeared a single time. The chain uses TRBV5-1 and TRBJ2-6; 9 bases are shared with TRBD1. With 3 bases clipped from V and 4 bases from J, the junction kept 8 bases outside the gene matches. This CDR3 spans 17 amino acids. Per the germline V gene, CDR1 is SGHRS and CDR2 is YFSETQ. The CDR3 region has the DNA TGCGCCAGCAGCTCTACAGGGGGCGCTTCCGGGGCCAACGTCCTGACTTTC. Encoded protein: CASSSTGGASGANVLTF.

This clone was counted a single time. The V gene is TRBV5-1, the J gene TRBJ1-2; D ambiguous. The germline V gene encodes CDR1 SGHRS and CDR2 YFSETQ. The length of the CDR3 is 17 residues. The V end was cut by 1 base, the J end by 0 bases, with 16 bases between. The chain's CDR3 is CASSLTGVKMANYGYTF. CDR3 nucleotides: TGCGCCAGCAGCTTGACGGGAGTTAAGATGGCTAACTATGGCTACACCTTC. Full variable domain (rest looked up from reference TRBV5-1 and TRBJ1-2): KAGVTQTPRYLIKTRGQQVTLSCSPISGHRSVSWYQQTPGQGLQFLFEYFSETQRNKGNFPGRFSGRQFSNSRSEMNVSTLELGDSALYLCASSLTGVKMANYGYTFGSGTRLTVV.

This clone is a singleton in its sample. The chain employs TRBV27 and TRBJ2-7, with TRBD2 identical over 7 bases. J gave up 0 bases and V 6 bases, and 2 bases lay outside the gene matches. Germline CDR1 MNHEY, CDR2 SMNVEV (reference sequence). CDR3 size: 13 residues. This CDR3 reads CASRRTSSYEQYF. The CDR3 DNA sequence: TGTGCCAGCAGGAGGACTAGCTCCTACGAGCAGTACTTC.

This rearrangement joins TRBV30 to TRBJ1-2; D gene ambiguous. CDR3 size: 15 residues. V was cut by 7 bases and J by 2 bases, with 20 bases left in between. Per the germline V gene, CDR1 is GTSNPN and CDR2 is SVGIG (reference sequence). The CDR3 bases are TGTGCCTTCTTGCCCAACGGAGGGTGGAACTATGGCTACACCTTC. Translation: CAFLPNGGWNYGYTF.

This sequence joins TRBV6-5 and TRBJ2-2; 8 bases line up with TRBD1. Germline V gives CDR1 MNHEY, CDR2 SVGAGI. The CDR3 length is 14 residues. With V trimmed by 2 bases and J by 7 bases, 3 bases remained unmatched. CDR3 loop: CASSYGQGIGELFF. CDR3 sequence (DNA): TGTGCCAGCAGTTACGGACAGGGAATCGGGGAGCTGTTTTTT.

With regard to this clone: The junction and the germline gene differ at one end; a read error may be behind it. CDR3 nucleotides: TGTGCCAGCAGTAAAGCCCCTTCGACAGGGACGAATCAGCCCCAGCATTTT. Translating gives CASSKAPSTGTNQPQHF. The chain is built from TRBV6-1 and TRBJ1-5; TRBD1 matches 7 bases. Germline CDR1 and CDR2: MNHNS and SASEGT. This CDR3 has 17 residues.

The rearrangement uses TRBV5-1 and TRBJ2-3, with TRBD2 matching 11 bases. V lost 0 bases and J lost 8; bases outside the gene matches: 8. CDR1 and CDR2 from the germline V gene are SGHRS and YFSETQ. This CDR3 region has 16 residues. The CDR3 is CASSLAPLAGALTQYF. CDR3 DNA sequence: TGCGCCAGCAGCTTGGCCCCACTAGCGGGAGCTCTTACGCAGTATTTT.

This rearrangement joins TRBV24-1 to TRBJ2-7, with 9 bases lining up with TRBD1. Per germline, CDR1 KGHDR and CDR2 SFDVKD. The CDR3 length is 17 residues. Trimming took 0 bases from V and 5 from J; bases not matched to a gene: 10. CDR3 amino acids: CATSDLRDGDRDHEQYF. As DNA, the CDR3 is TGTGCCACCAGTGATTTGCGGGACGGGGACAGGGATCACGAGCAGTACTTC.

The DNA of the CDR3 is TGTGCCAGCAGCTCCCACGTGGGGGCGGCTTCCGAGCAGTACTTC. Translation gives CASSSHVGAASEQYF. V usage is TRBV11-2 and J usage is TRBJ2-7; tentatively, D is TRBD1 (6 bases). V shed 4 bases and J shed 6 bases, with 19 bases lying between them. From germline, CDR1 is SGHAT and CDR2 FQNNGV. The CDR3 is 15 residues long.

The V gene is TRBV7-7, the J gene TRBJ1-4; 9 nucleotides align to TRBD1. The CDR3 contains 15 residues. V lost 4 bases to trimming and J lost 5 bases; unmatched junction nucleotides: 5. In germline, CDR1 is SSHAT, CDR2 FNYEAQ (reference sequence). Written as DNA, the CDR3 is TGTGCCAGCAGCTCCTCCGGGACAGGGAATGAAAAACTGTTTTTT. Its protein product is CASSSSGTGNEKLFF.

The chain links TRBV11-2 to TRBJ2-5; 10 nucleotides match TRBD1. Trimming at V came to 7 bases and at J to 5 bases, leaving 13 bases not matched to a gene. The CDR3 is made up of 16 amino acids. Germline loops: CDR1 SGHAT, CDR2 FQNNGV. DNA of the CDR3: TGTGCCAGCAACACGATAGGGCCGGGACAGGGGGAGACCCAGTACTTC. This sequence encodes CASNTIGPGQGETQYF.

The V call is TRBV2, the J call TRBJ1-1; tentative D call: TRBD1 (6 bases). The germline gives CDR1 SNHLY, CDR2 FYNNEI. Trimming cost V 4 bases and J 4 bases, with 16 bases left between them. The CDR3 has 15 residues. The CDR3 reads CASSVRGLESTEAFF. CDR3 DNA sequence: TGTGCCAGCAGTGTCAGGGGCCTTGAGAGCACTGAAGCTTTCTTT.

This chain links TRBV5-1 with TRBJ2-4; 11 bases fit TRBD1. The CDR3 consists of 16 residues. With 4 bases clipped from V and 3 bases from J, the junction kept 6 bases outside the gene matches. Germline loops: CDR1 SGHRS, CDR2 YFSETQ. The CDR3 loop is CASSQGQGAGKNIQYF. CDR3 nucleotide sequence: TGCGCCAGCAGCCAAGGACAGGGGGCCGGCAAAAACATTCAGTACTTC.

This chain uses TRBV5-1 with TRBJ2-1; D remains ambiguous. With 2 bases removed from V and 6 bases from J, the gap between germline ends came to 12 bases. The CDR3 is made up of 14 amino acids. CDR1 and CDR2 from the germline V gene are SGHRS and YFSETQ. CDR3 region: CASSFPKRSNEQFF. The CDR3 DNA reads TGCGCCAGCAGCTTCCCAAAGCGCAGCAATGAGCAGTTCTTC.

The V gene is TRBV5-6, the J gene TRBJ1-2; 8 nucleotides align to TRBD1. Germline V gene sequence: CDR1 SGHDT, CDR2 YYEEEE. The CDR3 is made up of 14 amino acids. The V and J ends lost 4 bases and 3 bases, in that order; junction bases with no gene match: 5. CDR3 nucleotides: TGTGCCAGCAGCCTAGGACAGGGCCACTATGGCTACACCTTC. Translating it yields CASSLGQGHYGYTF.

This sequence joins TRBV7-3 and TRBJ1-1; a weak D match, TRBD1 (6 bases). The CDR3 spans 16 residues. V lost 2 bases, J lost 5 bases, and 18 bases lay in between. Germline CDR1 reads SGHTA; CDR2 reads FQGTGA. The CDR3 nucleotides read TGTGCCAGCAGCTTAGGCGCCACTACCCAGGGGACTGAAGCTTTCTTT. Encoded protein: CASSLGATTQGTEAFF. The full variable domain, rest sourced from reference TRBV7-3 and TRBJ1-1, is GAGVSQTPSNKVTEKGKYVELRCDPISGHTALYWYRQSLGQGPEFLIYFQGTGAADDSGLPNDRFFAVRPEGSVSTLKIQRTERGDSAVYLCASSLGATTQGTEAFFGQGTRLTVV.